This T cell receptor beta chain was captured by sequencing in a study of T-cell memory formation after mild COVID-19. About the study: For the most part, TCR clusters were specific to one donor.

V dropped 2 bases and J dropped 0 bases, with 14 bases sitting between them. Germline-derived CDR1 and CDR2 are SGHKS and YYEKEE (reference sequence). The CDR3 has 16 amino acids. The 5'RACE method, run with constant-segment primers, produced TCR alpha and TCR beta cDNA libraries (carrying sample barcodes and UMIs). TCRdb re-derived calls from the 5' RACE reads in MiXCR, one entry per CDR3 protein. This sample has some 120,000 distinct CDR3 sequences; about 15% occur once, and the top ten carry 4.5% to 6.5%. Sample: PBMCs or a T cell subset sorted from them (not recorded which). This receptor was identified in a man between 18 and 29 years old who had mild COVID-19 (a few samples of this study predate the infection). Cell type and time point are not known. This chain uses TRBV5-5 with TRBJ1-2; tentative D call: TRBD1 (6 bases). CDR3 sequence reads: CASSFGQPNSNYGYTF. In DNA, the CDR3 is TGTGCCAGCAGCTTTGGACAGCCGAACTCTAACTATGGCTACACCTTC.